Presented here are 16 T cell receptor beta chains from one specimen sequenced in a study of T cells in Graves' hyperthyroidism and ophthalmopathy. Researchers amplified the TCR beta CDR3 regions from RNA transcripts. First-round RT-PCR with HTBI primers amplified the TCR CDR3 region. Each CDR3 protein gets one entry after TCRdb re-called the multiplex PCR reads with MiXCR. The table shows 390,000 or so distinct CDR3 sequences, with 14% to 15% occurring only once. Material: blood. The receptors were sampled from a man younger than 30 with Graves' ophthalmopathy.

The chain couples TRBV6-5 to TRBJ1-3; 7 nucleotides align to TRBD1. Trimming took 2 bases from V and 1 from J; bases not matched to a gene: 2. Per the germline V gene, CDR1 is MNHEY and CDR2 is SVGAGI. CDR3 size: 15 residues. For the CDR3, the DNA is TGTGCCAGCAGTTACACAGGGGATTCTGGAAACACCATATATTTT. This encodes CASSYTGDSGNTIYF.

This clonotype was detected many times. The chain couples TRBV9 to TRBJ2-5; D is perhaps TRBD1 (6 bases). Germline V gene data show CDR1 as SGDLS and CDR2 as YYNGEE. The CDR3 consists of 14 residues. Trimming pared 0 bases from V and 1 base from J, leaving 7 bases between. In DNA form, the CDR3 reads TGTGCCAGCAGCGTAGTGGGGGCCCAAGAGACCCAGTACTTC. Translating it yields CASSVVGAQETQYF. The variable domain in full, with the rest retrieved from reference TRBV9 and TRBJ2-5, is DSGVTQTPKHLITATGQRVTLRCSPRSGDLSVYWYQQSLDQGLQFLIQYYNGEERAKGNILERFSAQQFPDLHSELNLSSLELGDSALYFCASSVVGAQETQYFGPGTRLLVL.

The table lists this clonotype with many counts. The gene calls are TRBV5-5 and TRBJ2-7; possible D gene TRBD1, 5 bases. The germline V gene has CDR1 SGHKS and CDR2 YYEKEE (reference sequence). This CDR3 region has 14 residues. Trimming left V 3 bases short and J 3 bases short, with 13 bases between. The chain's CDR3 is CASSSYRSGYEQYF. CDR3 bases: TGTGCCAGCAGCTCGTACAGGTCTGGCTACGAGCAGTACTTC.

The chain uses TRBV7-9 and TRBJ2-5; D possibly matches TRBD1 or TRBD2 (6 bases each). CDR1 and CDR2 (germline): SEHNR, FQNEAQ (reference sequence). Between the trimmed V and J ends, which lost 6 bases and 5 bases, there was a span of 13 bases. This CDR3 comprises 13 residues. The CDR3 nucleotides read TGTGCCAGCAGTGCGGGACAAGCCGAGACCCAGTACTTC. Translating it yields CASSAGQAETQYF.

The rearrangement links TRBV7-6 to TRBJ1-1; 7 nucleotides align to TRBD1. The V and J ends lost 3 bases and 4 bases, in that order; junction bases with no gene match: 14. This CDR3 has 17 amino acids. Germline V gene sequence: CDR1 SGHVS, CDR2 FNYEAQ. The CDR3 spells CASSFQGGARSGTEAFF. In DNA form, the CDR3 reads TGTGCCAGCAGCTTCCAAGGGGGCGCGAGGTCAGGCACTGAAGCTTTCTTT.

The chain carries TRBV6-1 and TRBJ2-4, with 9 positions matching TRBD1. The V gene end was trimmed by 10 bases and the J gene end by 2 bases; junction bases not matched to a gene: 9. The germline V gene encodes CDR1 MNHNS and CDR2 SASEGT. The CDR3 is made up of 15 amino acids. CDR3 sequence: CATRRDRDPKNIQYF. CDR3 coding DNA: TGTGCCACCCGAAGGGACAGGGACCCCAAAAACATTCAGTACTTC.

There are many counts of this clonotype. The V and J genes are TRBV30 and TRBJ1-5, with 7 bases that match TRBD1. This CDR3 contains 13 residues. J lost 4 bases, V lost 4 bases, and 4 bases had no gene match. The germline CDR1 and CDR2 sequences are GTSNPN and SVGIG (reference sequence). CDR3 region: CAWKAGGNQPQHF. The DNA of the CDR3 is TGTGCCTGGAAGGCAGGGGGAAATCAGCCCCAGCATTTT.

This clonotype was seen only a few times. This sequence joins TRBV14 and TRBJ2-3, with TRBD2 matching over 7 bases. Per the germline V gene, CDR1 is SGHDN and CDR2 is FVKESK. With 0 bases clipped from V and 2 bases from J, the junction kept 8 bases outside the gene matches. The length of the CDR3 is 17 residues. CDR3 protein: CASSQDFIGRVTDTQYF. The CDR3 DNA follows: TGTGCCAGCAGCCAAGATTTTATAGGGAGGGTCACAGATACGCAGTATTTT.

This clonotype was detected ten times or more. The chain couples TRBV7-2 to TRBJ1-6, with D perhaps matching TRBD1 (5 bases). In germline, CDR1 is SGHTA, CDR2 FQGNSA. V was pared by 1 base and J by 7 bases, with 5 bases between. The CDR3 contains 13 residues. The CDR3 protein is CASSLGGNSPLHF. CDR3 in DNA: TGTGCCAGCAGCTTAGGGGGGAATTCACCCCTCCACTTT. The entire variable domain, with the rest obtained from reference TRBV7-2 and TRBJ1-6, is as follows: GAGVSQSPSNKVTEKGKDVELRCDPISGHTALYWYRQSLGQGLEFLIYFQGNSAPDKSGLPSDRFSAERTGGSVSTLTIQRTQQEDSAVYLCASSLGGNSPLHFGNGTRLTVT.

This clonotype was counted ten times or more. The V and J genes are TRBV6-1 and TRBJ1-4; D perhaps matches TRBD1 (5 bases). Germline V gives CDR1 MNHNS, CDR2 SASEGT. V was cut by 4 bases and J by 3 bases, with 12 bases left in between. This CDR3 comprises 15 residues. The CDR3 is CASSAWDRSNEKLFF. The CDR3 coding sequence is TGTGCCAGCAGTGCTTGGGACCGTTCTAATGAAAAACTGTTTTTT.

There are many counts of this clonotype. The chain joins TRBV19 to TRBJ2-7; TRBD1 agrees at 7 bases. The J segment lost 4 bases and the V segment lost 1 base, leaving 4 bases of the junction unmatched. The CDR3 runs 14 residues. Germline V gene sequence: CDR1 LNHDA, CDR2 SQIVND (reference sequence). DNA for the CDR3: TGTGCCAGTAGTATAGGAACAGGGGTTTACGAGCAGTACTTC. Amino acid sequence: CASSIGTGVYEQYF.

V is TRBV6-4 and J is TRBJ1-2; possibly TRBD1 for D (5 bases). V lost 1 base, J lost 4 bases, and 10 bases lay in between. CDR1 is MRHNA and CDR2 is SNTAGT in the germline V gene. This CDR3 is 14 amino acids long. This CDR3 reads CASSDFGGTYGYTF. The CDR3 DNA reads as TGTGCCAGCAGTGACTTTGGGGGGACCTATGGCTACACCTTC.

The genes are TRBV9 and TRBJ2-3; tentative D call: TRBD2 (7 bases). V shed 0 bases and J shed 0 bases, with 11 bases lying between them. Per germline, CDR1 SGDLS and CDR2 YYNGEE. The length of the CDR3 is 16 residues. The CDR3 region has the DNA TGTGCCAGCAGCGTAGGCGGGGGCCATAGCACAGATACGCAGTATTTT. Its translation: CASSVGGGHSTDTQYF.

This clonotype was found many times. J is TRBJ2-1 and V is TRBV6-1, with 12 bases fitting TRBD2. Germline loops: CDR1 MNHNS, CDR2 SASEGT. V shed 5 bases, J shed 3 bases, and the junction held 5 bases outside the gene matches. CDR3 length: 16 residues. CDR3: CASSRTSGTFYNEQFF. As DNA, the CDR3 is TGTGCCAGCAGTAGGACTAGCGGGACCTTCTACAATGAGCAGTTCTTC.

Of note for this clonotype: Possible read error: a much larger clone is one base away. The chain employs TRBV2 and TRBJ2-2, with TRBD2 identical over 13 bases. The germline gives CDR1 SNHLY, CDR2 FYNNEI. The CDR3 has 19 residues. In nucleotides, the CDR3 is TGTGTCAGCAGTGACCCGTGGGTAGGACTAGCGGGAGTCACCGGGGAGCTGTTTTTT. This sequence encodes CVSSDPWVGLAGVTGELFF.

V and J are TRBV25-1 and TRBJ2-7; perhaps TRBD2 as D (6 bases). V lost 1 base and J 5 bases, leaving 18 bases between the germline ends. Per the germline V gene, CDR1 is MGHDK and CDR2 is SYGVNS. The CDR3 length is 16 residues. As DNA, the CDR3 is TGTGCCAGCAGTGAATCACATGTCTGGGGAGGAGACGAGCAGTACTTC. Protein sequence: CASSESHVWGGDEQYF.